The rows below give T cell receptor beta chains drawn from one sample of a study of response to subunit inactivated influenza vaccine. MiXCR, applied by TCRdb to the RT-PCR reads, yields one record per CDR3 protein. The sample shows more than 500,000 distinct CDR3 sequences, approximately 11% of them seen only once. The sample was also linked to a second study, of T cells expressing NK-cell markers.

Sequencing used PBMCs from blood, obtained on the day of vaccination. The receptors were gathered from a man aged 45 to 65 who received an inactivated influenza vaccine. The CDR3 runs from the conserved cysteine through the conserved F or W. A D gene is named only where the DNA matches it firmly. Clone sizes are given selectively: once, few, many, or a class where the clone is expanded.

size: few; V: TRBV18; D: .; J: TRBJ2-5; DNA: TGTGCCAGCTCATCTGGCGAGCCGGAGACCCAGTACTTC; CDR3: CASSSGEPETQYF
size: .; V: TRBV7-6; D: .; J: TRBJ2-2; DNA: TGTGCCAGCAGTAAACAGGACACCGGGGAGCTGTTTTTT; CDR3: CASSKQDTGELFF
size: few; V: TRBV5-1; D: .; J: TRBJ1-3; DNA: TGCGCCAGCAGGTTGGACAGCAACTCTGGAAACACCATATATTTT; CDR3: CASRLDSNSGNTIYF
size: .; V: TRBV7-9; D: TRBD2; J: TRBJ2-2; DNA: TGTGCCAGCAGCTTCACTAGCGGGAGGGCGGACACCGGGGAGCTGTTTTTT; CDR3: CASSFTSGRADTGELFF
size: .; V: TRBV7-2; D: .; J: TRBJ1-1; DNA: TGTGCCAGCAGCTTAGTGCAGGGAAGGTCCGCTGAAGCTTTCTTT; CDR3: CASSLVQGRSAEAFF
size: few; V: TRBV2; D: TRBD1; J: TRBJ2-6; DNA: TGTGCCAGCAGAGGGGTAATGGCAGGGGGCTATCCTGGGGCCAACGTCCTGACTTTC; CDR3: CASRGVMAGGYPGANVLTF
size: few; V: TRBV6-5; D: .; J: TRBJ2-7; DNA: TGTGCCAGCAGCCGAGGGAGGGGGGAGCAGTACTTC; CDR3: CASSRGRGEQYF
size: few; V: TRBV7-9; D: TRBD1; J: TRBJ1-5; DNA: TGTGCCAGCAGCTACGGGACAGGGGATCAGCCCCAGCATTTT; CDR3: CASSYGTGDQPQHF
size: few; V: TRBV24-1; D: .; J: TRBJ2-1; DNA: TGTGCCACCAGTGACCAGGACAGTCATCAGTTCTTC; CDR3: CATSDQDSHQFF
size: .; V: TRBV14; D: .; J: TRBJ2-1; DNA: TGTGCCAGCAGCCCCCCCTGGCCGGTTGAGCAGTTCTTC; CDR3: CASSPPWPVEQFF
size: few; V: TRBV7-2; D: .; J: TRBJ2-7; DNA: TGTGCCAGCCAAGTTGGGCAGGGGTCCTACGAGCAGTACTTC; CDR3: CASQVGQGSYEQYF
size: few; V: TRBV5-4; D: .; J: TRBJ1-3; DNA: TGTGCCAGCAGCTTGGGTGTGACTCGTGCTGGAAACACCATATATTTT; CDR3: CASSLGVTRAGNTIYF
size: .; V: TRBV5-1; D: TRBD1; J: TRBJ2-3; DNA: TGCGCCAGCAGCTTGGGAGGACAGGGGTCCACAGATACGCAGTATTTT; CDR3: CASSLGGQGSTDTQYF
size: .; V: TRBV7-9; D: .; J: TRBJ2-2; DNA: TGTGCCAGCAGCTTCGGGGGGCGCGGCAGCGGGGAGCTGTTTTTT; CDR3: CASSFGGRGSGELFF
size: .; V: TRBV5-5; D: .; J: TRBJ2-1; DNA: TGTGCCACCGACCGGGACCCTAGCTCCTACAATGAGCAGTTCTTC; CDR3: CATDRDPSSYNEQFF
size: few; V: TRBV28; D: .; J: TRBJ2-2; DNA: TGTGCCAGCTCTGGGATGGTAGCGGCGTTAGCCGGGGAGCTGTTTTTT; CDR3: CASSGMVAALAGELFF
size: .; V: TRBV12-3/TRBV12-4; D: .; J: TRBJ2-1; DNA: TGTGCCAGCAGTTTCGCAGGGATAGGTGAGCAGTTCTTC; CDR3: CASSFAGIGEQFF
size: many; V: TRBV20-1; D: .; J: TRBJ2-7; DNA: TGCAGTGCTAGACGAGACTACGAGCAGTACTTC; CDR3: CSARRDYEQYF
size: few; V: TRBV4-3; D: TRBD2; J: TRBJ2-2; DNA: TGCGCCAGCAGCCGAAGGACTAGCGGAGAAAACACCGGGGAGCTGTTTTTT; CDR3: CASSRRTSGENTGELFF
size: .; V: TRBV4-3; D: .; J: TRBJ2-1; DNA: TGCGCCAGCAGCCAAGACGGGGTAGACTCCTACAATGAGCAGTTCTTC; CDR3: CASSQDGVDSYNEQFF
size: few; V: TRBV6-5; D: .; J: TRBJ2-3; DNA: TGTGCCAGCAGATTGACTATGCTGGCGGATACGCAGTATTTT; CDR3: CASRLTMLADTQYF
size: many; V: TRBV15; D: TRBD2; J: TRBJ2-1; DNA: TGTGCCACCAGCAGAGACCTTGGACTAGCGGGTGAGCAGTTCTTC; CDR3: CATSRDLGLAGEQFF
size: .; V: TRBV6-2/TRBV6-3; D: .; J: TRBJ2-3; DNA: TGTGCCAGCACCTTCACGGCTAGCACAGATACGCAGTATTTT; CDR3: CASTFTASTDTQYF
size: few; V: TRBV15; D: TRBD1; J: TRBJ1-5; DNA: TGTGCCACCAGCGTGACAGGGAGCAATCAGCCCCAGCATTTT; CDR3: CATSVTGSNQPQHF
size: .; V: TRBV7-6; D: TRBD2; J: TRBJ2-1; DNA: TGTGCCAGCAGCTTAGTACGGGCAGCGGGGGACAATGAGCAGTTCTTC; CDR3: CASSLVRAAGDNEQFF
size: .; V: TRBV4-2; D: TRBD2; J: TRBJ2-3; DNA: TGTGCCAGCAGCCAAGATCGACTAGCGGGGGTTCGGTCGCTAGGGGATACGCAGTATTTT; CDR3: CASSQDRLAGVRSLGDTQYF
size: many; V: TRBV9; D: .; J: TRBJ1-1; DNA: TGTGCCAGCAGCGTAGGGACTAGGGACACTGAAGCTTTCTTT; CDR3: CASSVGTRDTEAFF
size: .; V: TRBV27; D: TRBD1; J: TRBJ2-3; DNA: TGTGCCAGCAGTTTTGTCAGGGGGCGTGCAGATACGCAGTATTTT; CDR3: CASSFVRGRADTQYF
size: .; V: TRBV20-1; D: TRBD1; J: TRBJ1-2; DNA: TGCAGTGCTCGGCGACAGGGGGCGGGTGGCTACACCTTC; CDR3: CSARRQGAGGYTF
size: .; V: TRBV3-1; D: .; J: TRBJ2-1; DNA: TGTGCCAGCAGCGCAGACCATGATGTGACCTTCTCCTACAATGAGCAGTTCTTC; CDR3: CASSADHDVTFSYNEQFF
size: many; V: TRBV20-1; D: .; J: TRBJ2-1; DNA: TGCAGTGCCCCCCGCGACTATTACAATGAGCAGTTCTTC; CDR3: CSAPRDYYNEQFF
size: .; V: TRBV18; D: .; J: TRBJ2-1; DNA: TGTGCCAGCTCACCACCGATATCCTCGGACCGCTACAATGAGCAGTTCTTC; CDR3: CASSPPISSDRYNEQFF
size: few; V: TRBV11-2; D: .; J: TRBJ2-1; DNA: TGTGCCAGCAGCCTTGACAGGGAGGCACAGTTCTTC; CDR3: CASSLDREAQFF
size: .; V: TRBV6-2/TRBV6-3; D: TRBD2; J: TRBJ2-5; DNA: TGTGCCAGCAGTCCCCTAGGCGGGGGGGACGTGAAGACCCAGTACTTC; CDR3: CASSPLGGGDVKTQYF
size: many; V: TRBV5-1; D: .; J: TRBJ2-1; DNA: TGCGCCAGCAGCTTGGAACCGATCTACAATGAGCAGTTCTTC; CDR3: CASSLEPIYNEQFF
size: many; V: TRBV12-3/TRBV12-4; D: .; J: TRBJ1-2; DNA: TGTGCCAGCAGTCCAGGACAGTCCTATGGCTACACCTTC; CDR3: CASSPGQSYGYTF
size: few; V: TRBV29-1; D: .; J: TRBJ1-1; DNA: TGCAGCGTTGGGGGGAACATGAACACTGAAGCTTTCTTT; CDR3: CSVGGNMNTEAFF